This T cell receptor (beta chain) was profiled in a study of T cells in Graves' hyperthyroidism and ophthalmopathy. In its sample, this clonotype was seen many times. Its target is not known. Amplified TCR beta CDR3 regions came from RNA transcripts. TCR CDR3 regions were first amplified by RT-PCR with HTBI primers. MiXCR, run by TCRdb on the multiplex PCR reads, gives a single entry per CDR3 protein. The sample contains 240,000 or so distinct CDR3 sequences, less than 20% of which appear only once. The junction had 4 bases not matched to a gene; V was cut back by 6 bases and J by 0 bases. The CDR3 runs 15 residues. Findings and caveats of the study: Stable hyperthyroidism was separated from ophthalmopathy by a model based on 13 V-J features. Clonotypes that were expanded in thyroid above 0.001 mostly appeared in blood too.

The chain carries TRBV12-3 or TRBV12-4 and TRBJ2-7, with 11 bases aligning to TRBD1. The receptor was isolated from a woman between 18 and 30 years old with Graves' ophthalmopathy. Specimen: blood. Here the CDR3 reads CASSTGQGASYEQYF. In nucleotides, the CDR3 is TGTGCCAGCAGCACTGGACAGGGGGCCTCCTACGAGCAGTACTTC.